These 22 T cell receptor beta chains originate from one sample sequenced in a study of cytomegalovirus exposure and HLA in healthy donors. The PCR ran on 60 Vbeta and 13 Jbeta primers. Data came from immunoSEQ multiplex PCR; TCRdb stores just in-frame clones and leaves some out. The sample holds roughly 130,000 clones, around four fifths seen once. Sequencing was carried out using PBMCs. The receptors come from a human donor in good health.

This clone was counted between two and nine times. This chain uses TRBV4-1 with TRBJ1-5; 8 nucleotides match TRBD1. The CDR3 totals 15 residues. V was pared by 2 bases and J by 6 bases, with 6 bases of the junction left unmatched. Germline-derived CDR1 and CDR2 are MGHRA and YSYEKL. The CDR3 bases are TGCGCCAGCAGCCAAAATCAGGGGGCAGGTCAGCCCCAGCATTTT. Translated: CASSQNQGAGQPQHF.

This clone was detected only once. The genes are TRBV5-4 and TRBJ2-4, with D unclear. Deletions cut 0 bases from V and 8 bases from J, with 18 bases between. Germline CDR1 is SGHNT and CDR2 is YYREEE (reference sequence). The CDR3 spans 16 residues. The CDR3 coding sequence is TGTGCCAGCAGCTTGGGGCCTGGCGGAGAAACGGACATTCAGTACTTC. This sequence encodes CASSLGPGGETDIQYF. Drawing the rest from reference TRBV5-4 and TRBJ2-4, the complete variable domain is ETGVTQSPTHLIKTRGQQVTLRCSSQSGHNTVSWYQQALGQGPQFIFQYYREEENGRGNFPPRFSGLQFPNYSSELNVNALELDDSALYLCASSLGPGGETDIQYFGAGTRLSVL.

This clone was recorded a few times. CDR3 sequence reads: CASSPPTPGGGEKLFF. CDR3 DNA sequence: TGCGCCAGCAGTCCCCCGACACCAGGGGGCGGTGAAAAACTGTTTTTT. The chain carries TRBV4-1 and TRBJ1-4; 8 positions agree with TRBD1. Germline V gives CDR1 MGHRA, CDR2 YSYEKL. V lost 6 bases and J lost 7; bases outside the gene matches: 13. The CDR3 loop spans 16 amino acids.

On this clone: One end of the junction does not line up with germline, which may come from a read error. This chain links TRBV2 with TRBJ1-2, with 7 positions matching TRBD1. Looked up from germline, CDR1 is SNHLY and CDR2 is FYNNEI. The CDR3 covers 14 residues. CDR3 sequence (DNA): TGTGTCAGCAGCTCAGGGGGGCGAATCCACGGCTACACCTTC. Protein sequence: CVSSSGGRIHGYTF. The variable domain in full, completed from reference TRBV2 and TRBJ1-2, reads EPEVTQTPSHQVTQMGQEVILRCVPISNHLYFYWYRQILGQKVEFLVSFYNNEISEKSEIFDDQFSVERPDGSNFTLKIRSTKLEDSAMYFCVSSSGGRIHGYTFGSGTRLTVV.

In this sample, this clone turned up once. The chain uses TRBV27 and TRBJ2-2; D might be TRBD1 (5 bases). Trimming removed 4 bases at V and 0 bases at J, with 6 bases between. In germline, CDR1 is MNHEY, CDR2 SMNVEV (reference sequence). The CDR3 is made up of 14 amino acids. The CDR3 nucleotides read TGTGCCAGCAGTTGGGGCTCGAACACCGGGGAGCTGTTTTTT. It yields the protein CASSWGSNTGELFF.

The rearrangement links TRBV10-3 to TRBJ2-3, with D possibly TRBD1 on 5 matching bases. This CDR3 comprises 15 residues. Deletions cut 8 bases from V and 2 bases from J, with 17 bases between. The V gene's germline CDR1 is ENHRY and CDR2 SYGVKD. CDR3 protein: CAILHGHGNTDTQYF. As DNA, the CDR3 is TGTGCCATCCTACACGGACACGGAAACACAGATACGCAGTATTTT.

This rearrangement joins TRBV28 to TRBJ2-5, with a weak D call TRBD1 (5 bases). Per the germline V gene, CDR1 is MDHEN and CDR2 is SYDVKM. The CDR3 is made up of 15 amino acids. The V and J ends lost 7 bases and 0 bases respectively, with 15 bases between them. The CDR3 here is CASTVDSLYQETQYF. The CDR3 bases are TGTGCCAGCACCGTAGACAGCCTTTACCAAGAGACCCAGTACTTC.

In its sample, this clone was seen once. V gene TRBV4-1 combines with J gene TRBJ1-5; TRBD1 agrees at 7 bases. After removal of 4 bases from V and 6 bases from J, the junction contained 9 bases not matched to a gene. This CDR3 is 15 amino acids long. Germline CDR1 reads MGHRA; CDR2 reads YSYEKL. The CDR3 bases are TGCGCCAGCAGCCCGTACAGGGGAATAGGTCAGCCCCAGCATTTT. Its protein is CASSPYRGIGQPQHF.

This clone was observed a handful of times. The DNA for the CDR3 is TGTGCCAGTAGTATTACAGGGACTACGAACACTGAAGCTTTCTTT. This encodes CASSITGTTNTEAFF. V usage is TRBV19 and J usage is TRBJ1-1, with a tentative D call TRBD1 (6 bases). Deletions cut 3 bases from V and 1 base from J, with 12 bases between. The CDR3 is 15 residues long. Germline V CDR1 and CDR2: LNHDA, SQIVND (reference sequence). Filled out from reference TRBV19 and TRBJ1-1, the complete variable domain reads DGGITQSPKYLFRKEGQNVTLSCEQNLNHDAMYWYRQDPGQGLRLIYYSQIVNDFQKGDIAEGYSVSREKKESFPLTVTSAQKNPTAFYLCASSITGTTNTEAFFGQGTRLTVV.

The chain uses TRBV5-1 and TRBJ2-1; 13 bases fit TRBD2. V trimming: 2 bases; J trimming: 5 bases; junction bases outside the gene matches: 1. The CDR3 has 15 amino acids. From germline, CDR1 is SGHRS and CDR2 YFSETQ. The DNA of the CDR3 is TGCGCCAGCAGCTTACTAGCGGGGGGGAACAATGAGCAGTTCTTC. This encodes CASSLLAGGNNEQFF.

V usage is TRBV7-2 and J usage is TRBJ2-3, with TRBD2 identical over 10 bases. The germline gives CDR1 SGHTA, CDR2 FQGNSA. There are 16 residues in the CDR3. The V and J ends lost 5 bases and 8 bases, in that order; junction bases with no gene match: 13. CDR3 coding DNA: TGTGCCAGCAGCGCCTCATCTAGCGGGGGAGGTGGTACGCAGTATTTT. Its translation is CASSASSSGGGGTQYF.

V and J are TRBV4-2 and TRBJ2-3, with 8 bases identical to TRBD1. The CDR3 loop spans 15 amino acids. After removal of 5 bases from V and 3 bases from J, the junction contained 7 bases not matched to a gene. The V gene's germline CDR1 is LGHNA and CDR2 YNFKEQ. The CDR3 region has the DNA TGTGCCAGCAGCTTTCGACAGGGGCTTACAGATACGCAGTATTTT. It specifies CASSFRQGLTDTQYF.

The rearrangement joins TRBV4-1 to TRBJ1-3, with D unclear. V lost 0 bases to trimming and J lost 1 base, with 7 bases between them. Germline V gives CDR1 MGHRA, CDR2 YSYEKL. The CDR3 extends over 15 amino acids. CDR3 nucleotide sequence: TGCGCCAGCAGCCAAGAGAGGCAATCTGGAAACACCATATATTTT. Translated, it gives CASSQERQSGNTIYF.

J is TRBJ2-7 and V is TRBV6-6; 9 bases line up with TRBD1. V was clipped by 0 bases and J by 5 bases; unmatched bases: 5. The CDR3 has 15 amino acids. CDR1 and CDR2 (germline): MNHNY, SVGAGI (reference sequence). The CDR3 protein is CASSYSTDRGDEQYF. DNA of the CDR3: TGTGCCAGCAGTTACTCGACGGACAGGGGTGACGAGCAGTACTTC.

This clone was seen more than once but under ten times. This sequence joins TRBV6-1 and TRBJ2-4, with a weak D call TRBD2 (5 bases). The CDR3 length is 12 residues. Per the germline V gene, CDR1 is MNHNS and CDR2 is SASEGT. V was pared by 6 bases and J by 14 bases, with 17 bases between. CDR3 amino acids: CASRDQRTKKYF. The CDR3 bases are TGTGCCAGCAGGGACCAGCGGACGAAGAAGTACTTC.

The chain joins TRBV7-9 to TRBJ1-1; TRBD1 aligns across 7 bases. This CDR3 comprises 14 residues. Per germline, CDR1 SEHNR and CDR2 FQNEAQ (reference sequence). Unmatched junction bases numbered 8, after V lost 5 bases and J lost 5 bases. The CDR3 DNA is TGTGCCAGCAGCCGTTCTGCGACAGGGACTGAAGCTTTCTTT. Protein sequence: CASSRSATGTEAFF.

The chain combines TRBV19 with TRBJ2-6, with a weak D call TRBD1 (6 bases). Germline loops: CDR1 LNHDA, CDR2 SQIVND (reference sequence). V gave up 8 bases and J gave up 6 bases, with 14 bases separating them. The CDR3 consists of 14 residues. The CDR3 DNA reads as TGTGCCAGTGATAATCAGGGGTCGGCCAACGTCCTGACTTTC. This gives the protein CASDNQGSANVLTF.

CDR3 loop: CASRAGTSGQETQYF. The CDR3 DNA sequence: TGTGCCAGCAGAGCCGGGACTAGCGGACAAGAGACCCAGTACTTC. V gene TRBV6-1 combines with J gene TRBJ2-5; 11 bases line up with TRBD2. The J segment lost 2 bases and the V segment lost 6 bases, leaving 5 bases of the junction unmatched. The CDR3 runs 15 residues. Per the germline V gene, CDR1 is MNHNS and CDR2 is SASEGT.

CDR3 sequence: CASSKEAGAPYEQYF. The CDR3 DNA reads TGTGCCAGCAGCAAAGAGGCAGGGGCGCCCTACGAGCAGTACTTC. The chain couples TRBV21-1 to TRBJ2-7; the table's D call, TRBD1, has no DNA check behind it. TRBV21-1 is deemed a pseudogene. The CDR3 extends over 15 amino acids.

This chain links TRBV15 with TRBJ1-1; D unresolved. Trimming cost V 0 bases and J 1 base, with 9 bases left between them. The germline CDR1 and CDR2 sequences are LNHNV and YYDKDF (reference sequence). The CDR3 sequence is 15 residues long. The CDR3, as DNA: TGTGCCACCAGCAGAGATAGACACTCGAACACTGAAGCTTTCTTT. Protein: CATSRDRHSNTEAFF.

The chain combines TRBV5-3 with TRBJ2-3, with TRBD2 as a possible D gene (5 bases). TRBV5-3 qualifies as an ORF whose function is uncertain. V lost 4 bases and J 2 bases, leaving 26 bases between the germline ends. The CDR3 contains 19 residues. The CDR3 DNA follows: TGTGCCAGAAGCCAAAAATCGAGGGCGGGCCCAGTGAACACAGATACGCAGTATTTT. Translated: CARSQKSRAGPVNTDTQYF.

The V gene is TRBV11-2, the J gene TRBJ1-6; TRBD1 might be the D (6 bases). Trimming took 2 bases from V and 14 from J, leaving 10 bases between them. From germline, CDR1 is SGHAT and CDR2 FQNNGV. The CDR3 has 12 residues. The chain's CDR3 is CASSLMGHALHF. DNA for the CDR3: TGTGCCAGCAGCTTAATGGGACACGCCCTCCACTTT.